Listed here is a single T cell receptor beta chain. What it recognizes is unknown. These data are taken from a study of blood T cells in healthy people across ages. Primed by a sample-barcoded 5' primer and a J-beta primer mix, a second PCR proceeded for roughly 6 to 12 cycles. Each TCR beta cDNA got a 12-nucleotide random molecular identifier. Every sample gave at least 2.5 million paired-end reads containing CDR3. MiXCR was run by TCRdb on the 5' RACE reads, yielding one entry per CDR3 protein. The sample has about 770,000 distinct CDR3 sequences, more than 40% seen once. V was shortened by 2 bases and J by 7 bases, with 17 bases between the two germline ends. The CDR3 contains 15 residues. Germline V gives CDR1 SQVTM, CDR2 ANQGSEA. The study, taken as a whole, reports: Diversity estimated from one million T cells was considered an underestimate. A conclusive naive versus antigen-experienced comparison was prevented by the unsorted PBMCs.

The sample consisted of blood. This TCR was recovered from a man between 60 and 70 years old in good health. This chain connects TRBV29-1 to TRBJ2-2; D is possibly TRBD1 (6 bases). The CDR3 nucleotides read TGCAGCGTTGAATATATGGGGGCGGTGGTCGGGGAGCTGTTTTTT. Protein: CSVEYMGAVVGELFF.